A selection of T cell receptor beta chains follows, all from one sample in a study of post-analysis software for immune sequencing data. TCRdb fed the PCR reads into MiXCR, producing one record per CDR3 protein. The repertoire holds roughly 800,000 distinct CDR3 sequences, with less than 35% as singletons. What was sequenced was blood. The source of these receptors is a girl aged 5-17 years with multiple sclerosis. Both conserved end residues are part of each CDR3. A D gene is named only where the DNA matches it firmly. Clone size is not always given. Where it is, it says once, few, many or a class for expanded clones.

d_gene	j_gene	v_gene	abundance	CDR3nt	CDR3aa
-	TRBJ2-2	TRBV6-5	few	TGTGCCAGCAGAAAACAGGGAAACACCGGGGAGCTGTTTTTT	CASRKQGNTGELFF
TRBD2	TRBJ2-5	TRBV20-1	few	TGCAGTGCATTAAGCGGGGGGGCTCGTGAGACCCAGTACTTC	CSALSGGARETQYF
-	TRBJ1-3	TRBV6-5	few	TGTGCCAGCAGTTTTCTGCCGCGGGACATACCGGGGAACACCATATATTTT	CASSFLPRDIPGNTIYF
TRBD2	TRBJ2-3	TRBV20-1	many	TGCAGTGCTGACTTACTAGCGGGACGTATAGATACGCAGTATTTT	CSADLLAGRIDTQYF
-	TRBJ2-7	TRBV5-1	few	TGCGCCAGCAGCGGACGAGGGGGCTCCTACGAGCAGTACTTC	CASSGRGGSYEQYF
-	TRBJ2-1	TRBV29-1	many	TGCAGCGTTGAAAACAGCTACAATGAGCAGTTCTTC	CSVENSYNEQFF
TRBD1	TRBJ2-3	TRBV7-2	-	TGTGCCAGCAGCTCCAGGACAGGGGTGGCAGATACGCAGTATTTT	CASSSRTGVADTQYF
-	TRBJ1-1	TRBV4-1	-	TGCGCCAGCAGCCAAGGAGGAGCGGATCTGACCACTGAAGCTTTCTTT	CASSQGGADLTTEAFF
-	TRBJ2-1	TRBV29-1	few	TGCAGCGTTGGCCCCTCCTCCTACAATGAGCAGTTCTTC	CSVGPSSYNEQFF
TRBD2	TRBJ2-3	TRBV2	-	TGTGCCAGCAGCCCGGCGGCTAGCGGTACAGATACGCAGTATTTT	CASSPAASGTDTQYF
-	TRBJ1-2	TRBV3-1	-	TGTGCCAGCAGCCAATTCGCGACGGGCCATTGGGTTAACTATGGCTACACCTTC	CASSQFATGHWVNYGYTF
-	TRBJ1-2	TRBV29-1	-	TGCAGCGTTGATAACTGGGGCCGGGATGGCTACACCTTC	CSVDNWGRDGYTF
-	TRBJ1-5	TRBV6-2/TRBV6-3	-	TGTGCCAGCAGTCCCCCCTTGTGGGATAGCAATCAGCCCCAGCATTTT	CASSPPLWDSNQPQHF
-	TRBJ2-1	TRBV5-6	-	TGTGCCAGCAGCTTGGTGCCGGCAGGGAACAATGAGCAGTTCTTC	CASSLVPAGNNEQFF
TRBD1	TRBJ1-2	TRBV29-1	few	TGCAGCGCTACGACAGGGGGAAGTAACTATGGCTACACCTTC	CSATTGGSNYGYTF
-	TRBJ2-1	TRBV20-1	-	TGCAGTGCTAGGTCCCTATTGTCTTACAATGAGCAGTTCTTC	CSARSLLSYNEQFF
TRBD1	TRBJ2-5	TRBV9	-	TGCGCCAGCAGCGCAGGACAGGCCACATGGGAGACCCAGTACTTC	CASSAGQATWETQYF
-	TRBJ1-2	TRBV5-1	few	TGCGCCAGCAGCTTGGCCTCGGATTTGGGCTACACCTTC	CASSLASDLGYTF
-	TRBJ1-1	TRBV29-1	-	TGCAGCGTTGAAGGCCGTCGGGGGGGGACCACTGAAGCTTTCTTT	CSVEGRRGGTTEAFF
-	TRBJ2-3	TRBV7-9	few	TGTGCCAGCAGCTTAGGGAGGGCCAGTGATACGCAGTATTTT	CASSLGRASDTQYF
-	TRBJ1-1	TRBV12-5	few	TGTGCTAGTGCCACGCTCCTAGAAGGGGCCCCGAGGCCCGCTTTCTTT	CASATLLEGAPRPAFF
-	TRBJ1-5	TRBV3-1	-	TGTGCCAGCAGCCAAGGCGGCAAGCATCAGCCCCAGCATTTT	CASSQGGKHQPQHF
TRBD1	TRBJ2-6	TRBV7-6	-	TGTGCCAGCAGCTTAGGATGGTGGACAGGGACCTCTGGGGCCAACGTCCTGACTTTC	CASSLGWWTGTSGANVLTF
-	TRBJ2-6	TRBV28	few	TGTGCCAGCAGTTTATCCGGCCGGTGGATGGCTGGGGCCAACGTCCTGACTTTC	CASSLSGRWMAGANVLTF
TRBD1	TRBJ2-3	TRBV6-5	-	TGTGCCAGCAGGGTCGGGACAGGGCCCTATACGCAGTATTTT	CASRVGTGPYTQYF
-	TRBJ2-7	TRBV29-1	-	TGCAGCGTCGGAACAGGGCGGGGATACGAGCAGTACTTC	CSVGTGRGYEQYF
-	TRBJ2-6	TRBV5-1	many	TGCGCCAGCAGGGAATCGGACCGTGGGGCCAACGTCCTGACTTTC	CASRESDRGANVLTF
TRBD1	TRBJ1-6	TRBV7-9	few	TGTGCCAGCAGCTCGGGACAGTGGAATTCACCCCTCCACTTT	CASSSGQWNSPLHF
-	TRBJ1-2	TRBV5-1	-	TGCGCCAGCCCGAGATCCTATGGCTACACCTTC	CASPRSYGYTF
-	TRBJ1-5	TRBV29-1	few	TGCAGCGTTGGGCAGGATAGCAATCAGCCCCAGCATTTT	CSVGQDSNQPQHF
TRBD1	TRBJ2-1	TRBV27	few	TGTGCCAGCAGTCCCTTCCGGGACAGGGAGGGAAATGAGCAGTTCTTC	CASSPFRDREGNEQFF
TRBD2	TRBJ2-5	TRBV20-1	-	TGCAGTGCCACGGACCGCGTACGGGGGGCCCAGTACTTC	CSATDRVRGAQYF
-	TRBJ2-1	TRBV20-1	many	TGCAGTGCTAGCGGCCTAGCGTCCTACAATGAGCAGTTCTTC	CSASGLASYNEQFF
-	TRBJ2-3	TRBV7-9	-	TGTGCCAGCAGCTTAGCAGTTTTTCATACGCAGTATTTT	CASSLAVFHTQYF
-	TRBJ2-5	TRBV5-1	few	TGCGCCAGCAGCTTGAGAACAGTTAAAGAGACCCAGTACTTC	CASSLRTVKETQYF
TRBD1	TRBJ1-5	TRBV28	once	TGTGCCAGCAGTCCCCCTCTCGTTTCGGGACAGGGCAGCAATCAGCCCCAGCATTTT	CASSPPLVSGQGSNQPQHF
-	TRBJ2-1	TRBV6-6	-	TGTGCCAGCAGTTACTACCAGGGGCAGGAACAGTTCTTC	CASSYYQGQEQFF
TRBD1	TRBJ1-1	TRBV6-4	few	TGTGCCAACCCGGGACAGGGAATATGGCAAGCTTTCTTT	CANPGQGIWQAFF
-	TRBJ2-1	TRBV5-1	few	TGCGCCAGCAGCTTGGGGGAAAGGACGAACAATGAGCAGTTCTTC	CASSLGERTNNEQFF
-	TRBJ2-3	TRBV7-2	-	TGTGCCAGCAGCGACCCCCGGGGCGCAGATACGCAGTATTTT	CASSDPRGADTQYF